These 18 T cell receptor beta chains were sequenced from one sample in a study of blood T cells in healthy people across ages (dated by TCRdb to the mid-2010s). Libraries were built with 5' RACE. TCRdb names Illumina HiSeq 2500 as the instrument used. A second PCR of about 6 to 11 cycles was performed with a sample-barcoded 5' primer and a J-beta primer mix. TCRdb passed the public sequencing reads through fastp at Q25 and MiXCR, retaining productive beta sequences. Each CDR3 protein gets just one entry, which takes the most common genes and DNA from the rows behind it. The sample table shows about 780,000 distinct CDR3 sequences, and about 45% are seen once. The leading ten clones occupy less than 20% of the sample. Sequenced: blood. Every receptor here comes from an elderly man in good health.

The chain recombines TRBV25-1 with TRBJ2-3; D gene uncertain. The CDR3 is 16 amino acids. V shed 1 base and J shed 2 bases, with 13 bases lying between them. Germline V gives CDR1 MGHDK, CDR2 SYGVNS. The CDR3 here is CASSESSATHTDTQYF. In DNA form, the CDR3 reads TGTGCCAGCAGTGAATCTTCAGCCACGCACACAGATACGCAGTATTTT.

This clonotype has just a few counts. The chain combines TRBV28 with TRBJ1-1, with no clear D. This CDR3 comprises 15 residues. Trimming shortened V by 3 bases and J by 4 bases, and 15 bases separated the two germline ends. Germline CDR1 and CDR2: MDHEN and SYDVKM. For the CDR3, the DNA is TGTGCCAGCAGTTTTGGGCGGGCCTCCGCCACTGAAGCTTTCTTT. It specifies CASSFGRASATEAFF.

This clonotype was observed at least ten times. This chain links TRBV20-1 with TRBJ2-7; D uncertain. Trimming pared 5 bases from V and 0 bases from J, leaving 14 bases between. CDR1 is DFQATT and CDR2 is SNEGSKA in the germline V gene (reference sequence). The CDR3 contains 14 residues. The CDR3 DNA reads TGCAGTGCTCGTGACGGATCATCCTCCTACGAGCAGTACTTC. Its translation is CSARDGSSSYEQYF.

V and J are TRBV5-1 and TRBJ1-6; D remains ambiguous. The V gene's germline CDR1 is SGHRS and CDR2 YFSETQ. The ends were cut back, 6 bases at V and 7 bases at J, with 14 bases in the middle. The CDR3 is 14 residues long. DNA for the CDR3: TGCGCCAGCACTCCCTCGGGAGGGAATTCACCCCTCCACTTT. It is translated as CASTPSGGNSPLHF.

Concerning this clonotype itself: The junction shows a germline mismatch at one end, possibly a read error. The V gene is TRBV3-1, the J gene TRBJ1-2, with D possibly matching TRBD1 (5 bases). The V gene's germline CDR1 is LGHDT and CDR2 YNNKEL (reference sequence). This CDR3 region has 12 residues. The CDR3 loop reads CASSRRDYGCTF. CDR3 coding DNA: TGTGCCAGCAGCCGCAGGGACTATGGCTGCACCTTC.

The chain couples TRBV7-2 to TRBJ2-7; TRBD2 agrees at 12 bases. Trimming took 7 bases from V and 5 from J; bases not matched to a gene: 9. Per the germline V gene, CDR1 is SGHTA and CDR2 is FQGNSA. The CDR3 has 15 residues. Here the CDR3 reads CASTLGLAGQDEQYF. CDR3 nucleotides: TGTGCCAGCACCCTAGGACTAGCGGGACAGGACGAGCAGTACTTC.

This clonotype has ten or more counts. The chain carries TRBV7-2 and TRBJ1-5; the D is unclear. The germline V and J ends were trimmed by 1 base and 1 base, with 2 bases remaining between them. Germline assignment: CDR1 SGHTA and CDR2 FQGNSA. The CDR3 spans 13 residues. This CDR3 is CASSLESNQPQHF. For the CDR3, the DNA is TGTGCCAGCAGCTTAGAGAGCAATCAGCCCCAGCATTTT.

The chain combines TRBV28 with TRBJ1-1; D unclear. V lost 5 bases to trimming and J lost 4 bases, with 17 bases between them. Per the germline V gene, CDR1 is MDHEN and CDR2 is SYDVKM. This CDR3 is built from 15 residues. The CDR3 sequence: CASSPYRNRLTEAFF. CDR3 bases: TGTGCCAGCAGTCCGTACAGAAACCGTCTCACTGAAGCTTTCTTT. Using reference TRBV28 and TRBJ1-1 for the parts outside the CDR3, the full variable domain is DVKVTQSSRYLVKRTGEKVFLECVQDMDHENMFWYRQDPGLGLRLIYFSYDVKMKEKGDIPEGYSVSREKKERFSLILESASTNQTSMYLCASSPYRNRLTEAFFGQGTRLTVV.

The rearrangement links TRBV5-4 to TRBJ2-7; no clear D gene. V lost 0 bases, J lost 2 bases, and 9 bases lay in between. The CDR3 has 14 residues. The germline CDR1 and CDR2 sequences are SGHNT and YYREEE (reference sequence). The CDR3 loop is CASSLGPGPYEQYF. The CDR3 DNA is TGTGCCAGCAGCTTGGGGCCGGGTCCCTACGAGCAGTACTTC.

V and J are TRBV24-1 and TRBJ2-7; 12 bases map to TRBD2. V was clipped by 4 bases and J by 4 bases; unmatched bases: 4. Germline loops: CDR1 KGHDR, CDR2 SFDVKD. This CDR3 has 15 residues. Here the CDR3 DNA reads TGTGCCACCAGTGACCCTAGCGGGAGGGTATACGAGCAGTACTTC. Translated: CATSDPSGRVYEQYF.

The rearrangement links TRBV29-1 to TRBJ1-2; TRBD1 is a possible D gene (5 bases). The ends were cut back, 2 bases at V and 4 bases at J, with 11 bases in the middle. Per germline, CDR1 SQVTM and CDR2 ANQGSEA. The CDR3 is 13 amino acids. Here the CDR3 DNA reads TGCAGCGTTGAATCAAGCAGGGCCTATGGCTACACCTTC. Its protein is CSVESSRAYGYTF. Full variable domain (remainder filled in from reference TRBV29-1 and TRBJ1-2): SAVISQKPSRDICQRGTSLTIQCQVDSQVTMMFWYRQQPGQSLTLIATANQGSEATYESGFVIDKFPISRPNLTFSTLTVSNMSPEDSSIYLCSVESSRAYGYTFGSGTRLTVV.

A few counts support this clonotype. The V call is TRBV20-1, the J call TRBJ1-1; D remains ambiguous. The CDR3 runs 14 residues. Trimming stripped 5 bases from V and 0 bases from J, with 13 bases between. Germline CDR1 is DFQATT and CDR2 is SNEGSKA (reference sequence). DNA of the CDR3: TGCAGTGCTCGCAGAGAACCCATGAACACTGAAGCTTTCTTT. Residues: CSARREPMNTEAFF.

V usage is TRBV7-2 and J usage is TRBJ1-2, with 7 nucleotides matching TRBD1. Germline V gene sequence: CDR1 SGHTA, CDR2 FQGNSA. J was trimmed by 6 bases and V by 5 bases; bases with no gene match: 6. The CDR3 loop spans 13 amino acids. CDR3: CASSAGTEHGYTF. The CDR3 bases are TGTGCCAGCAGCGCTGGGACAGAGCATGGCTACACCTTC.

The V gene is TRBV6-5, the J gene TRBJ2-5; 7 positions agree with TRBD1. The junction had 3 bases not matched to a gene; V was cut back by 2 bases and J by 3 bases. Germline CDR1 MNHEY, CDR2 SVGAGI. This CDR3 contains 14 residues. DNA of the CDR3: TGTGCCAGCAGTTACGGGGACAGAAAAGAGACCCAGTACTTC. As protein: CASSYGDRKETQYF.

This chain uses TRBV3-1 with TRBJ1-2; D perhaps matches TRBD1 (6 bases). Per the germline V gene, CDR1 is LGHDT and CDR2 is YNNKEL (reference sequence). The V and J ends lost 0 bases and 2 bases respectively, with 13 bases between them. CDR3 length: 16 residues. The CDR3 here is CASSQDHLQGNYGYTF. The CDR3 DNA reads TGTGCCAGCAGCCAAGATCACCTACAGGGAAACTATGGCTACACCTTC.

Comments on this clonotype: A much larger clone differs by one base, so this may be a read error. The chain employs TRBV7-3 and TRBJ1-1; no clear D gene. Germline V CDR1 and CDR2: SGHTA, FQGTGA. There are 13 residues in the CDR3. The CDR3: CTSSLNSGSEAFF. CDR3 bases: TGTACCAGCAGCTTAAATTCGGGTTCTGAAGCTTTCTTT.

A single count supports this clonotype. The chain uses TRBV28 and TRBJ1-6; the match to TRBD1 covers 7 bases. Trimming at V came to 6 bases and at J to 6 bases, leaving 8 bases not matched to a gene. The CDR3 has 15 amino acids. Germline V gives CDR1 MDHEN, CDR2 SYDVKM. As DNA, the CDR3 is TGTGCCAGCAGATTACGGGACAGACTTAATTCACCCCTCCACTTT. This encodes CASRLRDRLNSPLHF.

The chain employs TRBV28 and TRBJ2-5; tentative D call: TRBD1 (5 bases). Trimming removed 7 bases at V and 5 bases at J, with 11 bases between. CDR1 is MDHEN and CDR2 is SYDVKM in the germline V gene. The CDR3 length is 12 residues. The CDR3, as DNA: TGTGCCAGCACCAGGGCGTGGGAGACCCAGTACTTC. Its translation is CASTRAWETQYF.